This T cell receptor (beta chain) is from a study of sequential checkpoint blockade in melanoma. Overall study context: Patients were randomized 1:1 to nivolumab-then-ipilimumab or ipilimumab-then-nivolumab first-line. Both treatment sequences were followed by maintenance nivolumab.

Stated treatment: randomized to nivolumab then ipilimumab (arm A) or the reverse (arm B). No patient had prior DNA-damaging chemotherapy. PBMC sorting kept live CD3+CD8+ cells without CD19 or CD56. The CDR3 runs 13 residues. Looked up from germline, CDR1 is MNHNS and CDR2 is SASEGT. V was clipped by 7 bases and J by 6 bases; unmatched bases: 5. The table came from immunoSEQ multiplex PCR; TCRdb's copy has only in-frame clones and leaves some out. The sample includes 25,000 to 30,000 clones, approximately 80% of them seen just once. This material consisted of CD8+ T cells sorted from blood (inferred from file names), taken from a patient given nivolumab and ipilimumab in sequence. The chain carries TRBV6-1 and TRBJ2-1, with TRBD2 matching 8 bases. The receptor comes from a human donor with melanoma. CDR3 bases: TGTGCCAGCACTTCGGGGGGGCGCAATGAGCAGTTCTTC. Its translation is CASTSGGRNEQFF.